A selection of T cell receptor beta chains follows, all from one sample in a study of cytomegalovirus exposure and HLA in healthy donors. Repertoires were generated with immunoSEQ multiplex PCR, while TCRdb's copy carries only in-frame clones and drops some. This sample yields under 250,000 clones, of which roughly 84% are seen a single time; about 2% belongs to the top ten. Material for sequencing was PBMCs. These receptors were collected from a woman under 30 in good health and CMV-seropositive. Both conserved end residues are part of each CDR3. The order of the fields is V gene, J gene, CDR3 protein.

>TRBV29-1|TRBJ1-3
CSVEIGAGNTIYF
>TRBV5-6|TRBJ1-2
CASSSGSGEEVGYTF
>TRBV28|TRBJ2-7
CASSLHLAELTYEQYF
>TRBV5-1|TRBJ1-1
CASSLVVGGEAFF
>TRBV7-9|TRBJ2-7
CASSLYRAGGTREQYF
>TRBV27|TRBJ2-1
CASVQRIRQASYNEQFF
>TRBV14|TRBJ2-1
CASSQDVGTGPYRANEQFF
>TRBV28|TRBJ1-1
CASSFAGNTEAFF
>TRBV2|TRBJ1-4
CASSLTGEKLFF
>TRBV5-1|TRBJ2-7
CASSTRDSTYEQYF
>TRBV5-1|TRBJ2-1
CASSSGTSGVSYNEQFF
>TRBV9|TRBJ1-1
CASSVVSNTEAFF
>TRBV19|TRBJ2-7
CASSPGLAGGSYEQYF
>TRBV30|TRBJ1-5
CAWSEQGNQPQHF
>TRBV11-2|TRBJ2-3
CASSRPVTGRAPDTQYF
>TRBV7-2|TRBJ1-5
CASSFRGQFDGVGNQPQHF
>TRBV6-4|TRBJ1-5
CASSVCNRTDRKSNQPQHF
>TRBV19|TRBJ2-2
CASGWVENTGELFF
>TRBV5-1|TRBJ2-1
CASAVPAGNNEQFF
>TRBV25-1|TRBJ1-1
CASSRTPLGGNTEAFF
>TRBV7-8|TRBJ2-1
CASSPDPSKDEQFF
>TRBV15|TRBJ2-3
CATSSGGTSGRQSDTQYF
>TRBV23-1|TRBJ1-1
CASEKDKLGAFF
>TRBV28|TRBJ2-2
CASSPQNPGELFF
>TRBV28|TRBJ1-5
CASSPRQGAFQPQHF
>TRBV18|TRBJ2-1
CASSLGTAGYEQFF
>TRBV25-1|TRBJ2-1
CASSEFTGSSYNEQFF
>TRBV28|TRBJ2-2
CASSPSGSRTGELFF
>TRBV15|TRBJ2-2
CATSRTGGSTGELFF
>TRBV27|TRBJ2-5
CASSFLAGVGETQYF
>TRBV27|TRBJ1-1
CASSFGSGGTEAFF
>TRBV5-4|TRBJ1-1
CASSKGTGGSEAFF
>TRBV5-1|TRBJ2-1
CASRPTGLAAYNEQFF
>TRBV11-2|TRBJ1-2
CASSMAGHYGYTF
>TRBV9|TRBJ2-1
CASSVGAGGTVNEQFF
>TRBV10-3|TRBJ1-4
CAISESGGGGEKLFF
>TRBV28|TRBJ1-2
CASRTLTREVEDGYTF
>TRBV28|TRBJ2-7
CASSPWEGLYEQYF
>TRBV28|TRBJ2-5
CASSYRDRGLQTQYF
>TRBV2|TRBJ2-1
CASEGTSGTYNEQFF
>TRBV21-1|TRBJ2-1
CASSKALSGANNEQFF
>TRBV5-1|TRBJ2-2
CASSLRQVANTGELFF
>TRBV27|TRBJ1-2
CASSITFSGGYTF